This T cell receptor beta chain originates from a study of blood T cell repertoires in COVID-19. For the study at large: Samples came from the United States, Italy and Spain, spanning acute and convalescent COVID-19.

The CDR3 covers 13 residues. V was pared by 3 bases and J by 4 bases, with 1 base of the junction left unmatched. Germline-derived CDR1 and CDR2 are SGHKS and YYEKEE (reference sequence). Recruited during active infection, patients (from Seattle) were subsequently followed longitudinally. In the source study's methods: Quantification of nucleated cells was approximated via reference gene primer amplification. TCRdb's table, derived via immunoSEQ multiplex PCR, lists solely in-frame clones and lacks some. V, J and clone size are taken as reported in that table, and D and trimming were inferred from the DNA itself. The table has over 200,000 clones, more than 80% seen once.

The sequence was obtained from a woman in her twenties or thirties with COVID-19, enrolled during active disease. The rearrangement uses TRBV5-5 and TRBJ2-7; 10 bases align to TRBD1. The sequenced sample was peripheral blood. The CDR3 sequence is CASSWGQGYEQYF. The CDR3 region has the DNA TGTGCCAGCAGCTGGGGACAGGGGTACGAGCAGTACTTC. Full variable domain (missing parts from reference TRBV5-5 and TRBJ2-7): DAGVTQSPTHLIKTRGQQVTLRCSPISGHKSVSWYQQVLGQGPQFIFQYYEKEERGRGNFPDRFSARQFPNYSSELNVNALLLGDSALYLCASSWGQGYEQYFGPGTRLTVT.